The 9 T cell receptor beta chains given below trace back to one sample, sequenced in a study of cytomegalovirus exposure and HLA in healthy donors. TCRdb keeps only in-frame clones here, not all; method: immunoSEQ multiplex PCR. The sample contains about 200,000 clones, about 90% of which appear only once. Sequencing was carried out using PBMCs. These receptors all stem from a woman aged 18-29 years in good health and CMV-seronegative.

The chain is built from TRBV27 and TRBJ2-3; tentatively, D is TRBD1 (6 bases). Germline values: CDR1 MNHEY, CDR2 SMNVEV (reference sequence). With 6 bases removed from V and 8 bases from J, the gap between germline ends came to 18 bases. The CDR3 runs to 14 residues. The CDR3 is CASSLSRQVVTQYF. DNA of the CDR3: TGTGCCAGCAGCCTCTCCCGACAGGTTGTTACGCAGTATTTT.

The V call is TRBV11-2, the J call TRBJ2-1; 10 bases map to TRBD2. The germline CDR1 and CDR2 sequences are SGHAT and FQNNGV. This CDR3 has 17 amino acids. Losses at the gene ends were 1 base for V and 4 bases for J; bases not matched to a gene: 7. In DNA, the CDR3 is TGTGCCAGCAGCTTAGTTCTCGGGACTAGCGCTTACAATGAGCAGTTCTTC. It is translated as CASSLVLGTSAYNEQFF.

This sequence joins TRBV9 and TRBJ1-2; the D is unclear. Trimming took 4 bases from V and 13 from J, leaving 23 bases between them. CDR1 SGDLS and CDR2 YYNGEE come from the germline V gene. The CDR3 is made up of 14 amino acids. CDR3 in amino acids: CASSPRTGVVGLTF. In DNA, the CDR3 is TGTGCCAGCAGCCCACGGACCGGGGTGGTAGGGCTCACCTTC.

V gene TRBV4-2 combines with J gene TRBJ2-1; 8 nucleotides line up with TRBD2. Germline lookup yields CDR1 LGHNA and CDR2 YNFKEQ. CDR3 length: 14 amino acids. Trimming removed 3 bases from V and 4 bases from J; junction bases left unmatched: 2. CDR3 loop: CASSQSGSYNEQFF. CDR3 sequence (DNA): TGTGCCAGCAGCCAGAGCGGGAGTTACAATGAGCAGTTCTTC.

The chain recombines TRBV7-6 with TRBJ2-1; 14 bases fit TRBD2. The CDR3 contains 18 residues. Germline-derived CDR1 and CDR2 are SGHVS and FNYEAQ. Trimming at V came to 2 bases and at J to 5 bases, leaving 8 bases not matched to a gene. CDR3 bases: TGTGCCAGCAGCTTAAGATTGGGACTAGCGGGAGAGAACAATGAGCAGTTCTTC. Translating it yields CASSLRLGLAGENNEQFF.

The gene calls are TRBV28 and TRBJ2-7; 10 bases agree with TRBD2. The CDR3 is made up of 14 amino acids. Unmatched junction bases numbered 7, after V lost 7 bases and J lost 4 bases. Germline CDR1 is MDHEN and CDR2 is SYDVKM. DNA of the CDR3: TGTGCCAGCACCCTAGCGGGAGTGAGGTACGAGCAGTACTTC. Encoded protein: CASTLAGVRYEQYF.

The gene calls are TRBV5-1 and TRBJ1-5; tentatively, D is TRBD1 (5 bases). This CDR3 contains 14 residues. The V and J ends lost 4 bases and 7 bases respectively, with 15 bases between them. From germline, CDR1 is SGHRS and CDR2 YFSETQ. DNA for the CDR3: TGCGCCAGCAGCGCTACAGGTATGGGCCAGCCCCAGCATTTT. This sequence encodes CASSATGMGQPQHF.

The V gene is TRBV4-2, the J gene TRBJ2-2; TRBD2 might be the D (5 bases). Germline CDR1 reads LGHNA; CDR2 reads YNFKEQ. The CDR3 is 20 amino acids. V dropped 1 base and J dropped 0 bases, with 21 bases sitting between them. The CDR3 loop reads CASSQGDRTRLRTNTGELFF. Here the CDR3 DNA reads TGTGCCAGCAGCCAAGGGGATCGAACTAGATTGAGGACGAACACCGGGGAGCTGTTTTTT.

This chain uses TRBV19 with TRBJ2-6, with TRBD1 identical over 11 bases. Germline V gives CDR1 LNHDA, CDR2 SQIVND (reference sequence). The CDR3 sequence is 18 residues long. J gave up 2 bases and V 5 bases, and 8 bases lay outside the gene matches. CDR3: CASSSTGTGGTGANVLTF. The CDR3 DNA follows: TGTGCCAGTAGTTCCACCGGGACAGGGGGTACTGGGGCCAACGTCCTGACTTTC.